This T cell receptor (beta chain) was sequenced during a study of cytomegalovirus exposure and HLA in healthy donors. Notes on the study in general: Earlier analysis yielded a pattern in which most TCR beta V segments were productive about 87% or about 30% of the time. Later analysis identified a missense DCLRE1C variant that was linked to TCR beta V- and J-gene trimming. It was 150 to 200 TCR beta chains that were listed as cytomegalovirus-associated.

Comment on this clone: Antigen unknown.

V was clipped by 4 bases and J by 2 bases; unmatched bases: 10. The CDR3 runs to 17 residues. Germline V lookup: CDR1 SSHAT, CDR2 FNYEAQ (reference sequence). Every donor was a healthy person donating bone marrow. PCR amplification relied on 60 Vbeta primers (plus 13 Jbeta primers). TCRdb's copy holds only in-frame clones and misses some; the assay was immunoSEQ multiplex PCR. The sample consists of approximately 300,000 clones, 84% of them appearing once. The sample consisted of PBMCs. The chain recombines TRBV7-7 with TRBJ2-3; 9 bases agree with TRBD2. The clonotype comes from a woman aged 40 to 55 in good health and CMV-seropositive. This CDR3 is CASSSSPTSGPTDTQYF. CDR3 bases: TGTGCCAGCAGCTCCTCTCCGACTAGCGGACCCACAGATACGCAGTATTTT.